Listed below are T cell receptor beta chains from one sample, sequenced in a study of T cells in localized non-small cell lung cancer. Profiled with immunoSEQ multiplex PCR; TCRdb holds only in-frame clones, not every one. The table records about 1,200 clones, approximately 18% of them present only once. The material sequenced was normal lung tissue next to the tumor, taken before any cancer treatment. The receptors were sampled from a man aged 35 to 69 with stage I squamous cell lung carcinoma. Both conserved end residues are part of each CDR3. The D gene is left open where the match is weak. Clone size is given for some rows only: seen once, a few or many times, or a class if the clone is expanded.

CDR3aa: CSVRGQGGTGELFF; CDR3nt: TGCAGCGTTCGGGGACAGGGAGGAACCGGGGAGCTGTTTTTT; abundance: .; d_gene: TRBD1; j_gene: TRBJ2-2; v_gene: TRBV29-1
CDR3aa: CASRAGTLSSSYNEQFF; CDR3nt: TGTGCCAGCAGGGCCGGGACTCTGAGTAGCTCCTACAATGAGCAGTTCTTC; abundance: few; d_gene: .; j_gene: TRBJ2-1; v_gene: TRBV28
CDR3aa: CASSKVEFGSYEQYF; CDR3nt: TGTGCCAGCAGCAAGGTCGAGTTCGGCTCCTACGAGCAGTACTTC; abundance: medium-sized; d_gene: .; j_gene: TRBJ2-7; v_gene: TRBV11-3
CDR3aa: CASSQGLAGEQYF; CDR3nt: TGCGCCAGCAGCCAAGGCCTAGCGGGGGAGCAGTACTTC; abundance: medium-sized; d_gene: TRBD2; j_gene: TRBJ2-7; v_gene: TRBV4-1
CDR3aa: CASSTREQAANYGYTF; CDR3nt: TGTGCCAGTAGCACCCGGGAGCAAGCAGCTAACTATGGCTACACCTTC; abundance: .; d_gene: .; j_gene: TRBJ1-2; v_gene: TRBV19
CDR3aa: CASSLIGQTYEQYF; CDR3nt: TGCGCCAGCAGCTTGATTGGACAGACCTACGAGCAGTACTTC; abundance: .; d_gene: .; j_gene: TRBJ2-7; v_gene: TRBV5-1
CDR3aa: CASRGISNSPLHF; CDR3nt: TGTGCCAGCCGGGGCATTTCTAATTCACCCCTCCACTTT; abundance: medium-sized; d_gene: .; j_gene: TRBJ1-6; v_gene: TRBV12-5
CDR3aa: CASSIHRENTEAFF; CDR3nt: TGTGCCAGTAGTATACACAGGGAGAACACTGAAGCTTTCTTT; abundance: .; d_gene: .; j_gene: TRBJ1-1; v_gene: TRBV19
CDR3aa: CASSLASLAGGTGELFF; CDR3nt: TGTGCCAGCAGCTTGGCCTCACTAGCGGGGGGCACCGGGGAGCTGTTTTTT; abundance: large; d_gene: TRBD2; j_gene: TRBJ2-2; v_gene: TRBV11-3
CDR3aa: CASSPQGPANTEAFF; CDR3nt: TGTGCCAGCAGTCCACAGGGACCCGCGAACACTGAAGCTTTCTTT; abundance: large; d_gene: .; j_gene: TRBJ1-1; v_gene: TRBV6-8